The 7 T cell receptor beta chains reported below all come from one sample, sequenced in a study of control samples from healthy donors and cancer patients (dated by TCRdb to the early 2020s). The library was generated by the immunoSEQ multiplex PCR assay. In TCRdb, the immuneACCESS table is reduced to in-frame sequences with V and J assigned. These tables do not hold every clone; where another copy was compared, an unresolved V gene accounts for under half, and the others remain unexplained. The table for this sample shows fewer than 200,000 clones. 2% to 2.5% of the sample rests with the top ten. The sequencing input was blood. Receptors originate from a woman in her thirties in good health.

V gene TRBV3-1 (or the pseudogene TRBV3-2) combines with J gene TRBJ1-6, with 7 bases matching TRBD1. The J segment lost 2 bases and the V segment lost 7 bases, leaving 5 bases of the junction unmatched. CDR1 and CDR2 (germline): LGHDT, YNNKEL (reference sequence). The length of the CDR3 is 15 residues. The CDR3 nucleotides are TGTGCCAGCACTGACAGGGTCGCCTATAATTCACCCCTCCACTTT. Translated, it gives CASTDRVAYNSPLHF.

The chain is built from TRBV3-1 (or the pseudogene TRBV3-2) and TRBJ2-2, with 11 positions matching TRBD1. The CDR3 is 16 amino acids. V was clipped by 4 bases and J by 4 bases; unmatched bases: 5. Per the germline V gene, CDR1 is LGHDT and CDR2 is YNNKEL (reference sequence). CDR3: CASSLPGQGGTGELFF. The CDR3 DNA follows: TGTGCCAGCAGCCTACCGGGACAGGGGGGCACCGGGGAGCTGTTTTTT.

The chain employs TRBV6-2 or TRBV6-3 and TRBJ2-6; D is unresolved. CDR1 is MNHEY, CDR2 SVGEGT, per germline. Trimming stripped 4 bases from V and 1 base from J, with 5 bases between. The CDR3 has 14 amino acids. DNA for the CDR3: TGTGCCAGCAGTTCCACATCTGGGGCCAACGTCCTGACTTTC. This sequence encodes CASSSTSGANVLTF.

Concerning this clone itself: This specimen includes other DNA sequences encoding the same CDR3. This sequence joins TRBV12-3 or TRBV12-4 and TRBJ2-2; D call uncertain. The CDR3 runs to 12 residues. V lost 3 bases, J lost 6 bases, and 5 bases lay in between. This chain's CDR3 is CASSFGPGELFF. As DNA, the CDR3 is TGTGCCAGCAGTTTCGGCCCCGGGGAGCTGTTTTTT.

The chain couples TRBV19 to TRBJ1-1; D may be TRBD1 (6 bases). CDR1 LNHDA and CDR2 SQIVND come from the germline V gene (reference sequence). The CDR3 contains 13 residues. With 7 bases removed from V and 3 bases from J, the gap between germline ends came to 12 bases. The CDR3 sequence is CASNNRADTEAFF. The CDR3 DNA follows: TGTGCCAGTAATAACAGGGCGGACACTGAAGCTTTCTTT.

The gene calls are TRBV7-3 and TRBJ2-1; 11 bases map to TRBD2. Trimming took 5 bases from V and 6 from J; bases not matched to a gene: 9. This CDR3 is built from 16 residues. From germline, CDR1 is SGHTA and CDR2 FQGTGA. The CDR3: CASSRYSGGASNEQFF. In DNA, the CDR3 is TGTGCCAGCAGCCGATATAGCGGGGGGGCCAGCAATGAGCAGTTCTTC.

The chain uses TRBV21-1 and TRBJ1-6; the tabulated D call, TRBD1, remains unverified against the DNA. TRBV21-1 is listed as a pseudogene. This CDR3 comprises 11 residues. The CDR3 loop reads CARPGLSPLHF. The DNA of the CDR3 is TGTGCCAGACCAGGGCTCTCACCCCTCCACTTT.